The 4 T cell receptor beta chains listed next were all sequenced from one sample in a study of a mutant IDH1 vaccine in newly diagnosed glioma. Time point: baseline, week 1 (first vaccination visit). Treatment indicated: pre-vaccination baseline after standard-of-care therapy. Profiled with immunoSEQ multiplex PCR; TCRdb holds only in-frame clones, not every one. The repertoire consists of 95,000 to 100,000 clones, with about 90% occurring once and the leading ten covering around 0.6%. The sample consisted of PBMCs, taken from a glioma patient treated with radiotherapy, temozolomide or both. The receptors here all came from a woman aged 45 to 65 with glioma.

The CDR3 sequence is CAWSVQGNTIYF. CDR3 coding DNA: TGTGCCTGGAGTGTACAAGGAAACACCATATATTTT. The rearrangement links TRBV30 to TRBJ1-3; D uncertain. This CDR3 is built from 12 residues. Trimming took 0 bases from V and 4 from J, leaving 4 bases between them. Germline V lookup: CDR1 GTSNPN, CDR2 SVGIG (reference sequence).

The genes are TRBV9 and TRBJ2-7; either TRBD1 or TRBD2 may supply D (6 bases each). CDR3 size: 15 residues. Germline CDR1 and CDR2: SGDLS and YYNGEE. V dropped 3 bases and J dropped 1 base, with 14 bases sitting between them. The CDR3 region has the DNA TGTGCCAGCAGCGCTTCCCGGGGGCAATCCTACGAGCAGTACTTC. This codes for CASSASRGQSYEQYF.

The chain links TRBV7-2 to TRBJ1-2; 8 nucleotides match TRBD1. The CDR3 is made up of 17 amino acids. The junction had 15 bases not matched to a gene; V was cut back by 4 bases and J by 5 bases. Germline V gene lookup returns CDR1 SGHTA and CDR2 FQGNSA. The CDR3 spells CASSSGRTGRAEYGYTF. The CDR3 coding sequence is TGTGCCAGCAGCTCCGGACGGACAGGGAGGGCCGAATATGGCTACACCTTC.

The chain is built from TRBV6-6 and TRBJ1-4; TRBD1 matches 11 bases. Germline trimming cut 6 bases from V and 7 bases from J; bases unmatched to any gene: 1. Germline CDR1 is MNHNY and CDR2 is SVGAGI (reference sequence). This CDR3 comprises 13 residues. CDR3 in DNA: TGTGCCAGCAGGGACAGGGGGCTTGAAAAACTGTTTTTT. Translating it yields CASRDRGLEKLFF.